What follows are 19 T cell receptor beta chains derived from one specimen sequenced in a study of blood T cell repertoires in COVID-19. TCRdb's table, derived via immunoSEQ multiplex PCR, lists solely in-frame clones and lacks some. The sample contains tens of thousands of clones, roughly 82% of which appear only once. The sequenced sample was peripheral blood. Source of these receptors: a man aged 50-60 years with active or convalescent COVID-19.

The rearrangement joins TRBV6-5 to TRBJ1-2; unclear D gene. The CDR3 is 15 amino acids. Trimming removed 2 bases from V and 6 bases from J, with 16 bases in between. Germline V gives CDR1 MNHEY, CDR2 SVGAGI. CDR3 DNA: TGTGCCAGCAGTTACCTCTCTTCGCGTTCGGATGGCTACACCTTC. Amino acids: CASSYLSSRSDGYTF.

The V call is TRBV24-1, the J call TRBJ1-2; D unclear. The CDR3 has 13 residues. CDR1 and CDR2 (germline): KGHDR, SFDVKD. V was trimmed by 8 bases and J by 0 bases, leaving 9 bases between them. CDR3 nucleotide sequence: TGTGCCACCATATCAGTTTCTAACTATGGCTACACCTTC. Translating gives CATISVSNYGYTF.

J is TRBJ2-7 and V is TRBV30, with 7 bases that match TRBD2. The CDR3 contains 12 residues. Germline CDR1 GTSNPN, CDR2 SVGIG (reference sequence). Trimming removed 3 bases from V and 3 bases from J; junction bases left unmatched: 2. Here the CDR3 reads CAWRRGFYEQYF. The CDR3 region has the DNA TGTGCCTGGAGGCGGGGGTTCTACGAGCAGTACTTC.

The genes are TRBV7-8 and TRBJ1-1; tentatively, D is TRBD1 (6 bases). The V and J ends lost 4 bases and 0 bases respectively, with 6 bases between them. From germline, CDR1 is SGHVS and CDR2 FQNEAQ. The CDR3 loop spans 13 amino acids. Here the CDR3 DNA reads TGTGCCAGCAGCTGGACAGTGAACACTGAAGCTTTCTTT. Translating gives CASSWTVNTEAFF.

The chain recombines TRBV19 with TRBJ2-3; 9 nucleotides match TRBD2. There are 15 residues in the CDR3. The J segment lost 3 bases and the V segment lost 0 bases, leaving 1 base of the junction unmatched. In germline, CDR1 is LNHDA, CDR2 SQIVND (reference sequence). The CDR3 spells CASSIEAGGTDTQYF. In DNA form, the CDR3 reads TGTGCCAGTAGTATAGAGGCGGGGGGGACAGATACGCAGTATTTT.

This clone was counted once. The J gene is TRBJ2-5, the V gene TRBV19, with D possibly matching TRBD2 (5 bases). Trimming removed 5 bases from V and 5 bases from J, with 15 bases in between. This CDR3 spans 14 amino acids. The germline V gene has CDR1 LNHDA and CDR2 SQIVND (reference sequence). Here the CDR3 DNA reads TGTGCCAGTAGTCCCATGGGAGCGACCGAGACCCAGTACTTC. Translating it yields CASSPMGATETQYF.

This clone was observed a handful of times. The CDR3 reads CASSLLGTGPFGQYF. As DNA, the CDR3 is TGTGCCAGCAGCCTACTGGGGACAGGGCCGTTCGGGCAGTACTTC. The genes are TRBV14 and TRBJ2-7; TRBD1 aligns across 9 bases. Germline CDR1 reads SGHDN; CDR2 reads FVKESK. There are 15 residues in the CDR3. The V and J ends lost 4 bases and 9 bases, in that order; junction bases with no gene match: 13.

This clone was counted between two and nine times. The chain couples TRBV27 to TRBJ1-1, with 7 bases aligning to TRBD1. Germline trimming cut 5 bases from V and 3 bases from J; bases unmatched to any gene: 6. The CDR3 has 14 amino acids. Per the germline V gene, CDR1 is MNHEY and CDR2 is SMNVEV (reference sequence). This CDR3 is CASSENRGDTEAFF. The CDR3 DNA reads as TGTGCCAGCAGTGAAAACAGGGGTGACACTGAAGCTTTCTTT.

This chain connects TRBV19 to TRBJ2-3; D possibly corresponds to TRBD2 (6 bases). Germline values: CDR1 LNHDA, CDR2 SQIVND (reference sequence). Trimming stripped 0 bases from V and 1 base from J, with 17 bases between. This CDR3 contains 18 residues. CDR3 in amino acids: CASSIDLFSGAGTDTQYF. The CDR3 DNA reads as TGTGCCAGTAGTATAGATCTATTTTCGGGAGCGGGCACAGATACGCAGTATTTT.

V gene TRBV19 combines with J gene TRBJ2-5, with D possibly TRBD2 on 7 matching bases. The CDR3 runs 15 residues. V lost 3 bases and J 2 bases, leaving 13 bases between the germline ends. Germline-derived CDR1 and CDR2 are LNHDA and SQIVND (reference sequence). CDR3 DNA: TGTGCCAGTAGTATGAGGGGGGGCGGTCAAGAGACCCAGTACTTC. Translation gives CASSMRGGGQETQYF.

In its sample, this clone was seen a few times. This chain connects TRBV14 to TRBJ2-1; 12 nucleotides match TRBD2. The V and J ends lost 5 bases and 4 bases, in that order; junction bases with no gene match: 9. Germline lookup yields CDR1 SGHDN and CDR2 FVKESK. This CDR3 is built from 17 residues. CDR3 amino acids: CASSGRLAGATYNEQFF. The CDR3 DNA reads TGTGCCAGCAGCGGCCGACTAGCGGGGGCCACTTACAATGAGCAGTTCTTC. The whole variable domain, filled in from reference TRBV14 and TRBJ2-1, reads EAGVTQFPSHSVIEKGQTVTLRCDPISGHDNLYWYRRVMGKEIKFLLHFVKESKQDESGMPNNRFLAERTGGTYSTLKVQPAELEDSGVYFCASSGRLAGATYNEQFFGPGTRLTVL.

Here the CDR3 reads CASSETDLYGYTF. As DNA, the CDR3 is TGTGCCAGCAGTGAGACAGACCTCTATGGCTACACCTTC. The J gene is TRBJ1-2, the V gene TRBV27; D might be TRBD1 (5 bases). Germline V gene lookup returns CDR1 MNHEY and CDR2 SMNVEV (reference sequence). Trimming removed 5 bases at V and 4 bases at J, with 11 bases between. This CDR3 has 13 residues.

By share, this clone counts as medium-sized. The chain recombines TRBV10-1 with TRBJ1-1; D is possibly TRBD1 (6 bases). The V end was cut by 3 bases, the J end by 4 bases, with 6 bases between. The CDR3 runs 12 residues. The germline V gene encodes CDR1 WNHNN and CDR2 SYGVQD (reference sequence). CDR3 in amino acids: CASSDRGTEAFF. Here the CDR3 DNA reads TGCGCCAGCAGTGACAGGGGCACTGAAGCTTTCTTT.

The chain couples TRBV27 to TRBJ2-2; 7 nucleotides agree with TRBD2. Germline CDR1 is MNHEY and CDR2 is SMNVEV (reference sequence). V lost 1 base to trimming and J lost 7 bases; unmatched junction nucleotides: 0. The CDR3 covers 13 residues. The CDR3 here is CASSLWGGGELFF. The DNA for the CDR3 is TGTGCCAGCAGTTTATGGGGGGGCGGGGAGCTGTTTTTT.

This chain connects TRBV9 to TRBJ1-3; a weak D match, TRBD1 (6 bases). The V end was cut by 0 bases, the J end by 4 bases, with 14 bases between. This CDR3 has 16 residues. Germline CDR1 is SGDLS and CDR2 is YYNGEE. The CDR3 DNA sequence: TGTGCCAGCAGCGTAGGTGGGGGGGCGAAAGGAAACACCATATATTTT. Protein product: CASSVGGGAKGNTIYF.

The chain joins TRBV5-1 to TRBJ1-2, with D tentatively TRBD1 (5 bases). Germline V CDR1 and CDR2: SGHRS, YFSETQ. The ends were cut back, 3 bases at V and 7 bases at J, with 16 bases in the middle. The CDR3 length is 14 residues. CDR3 amino acids: CASSSPDRFVGYTF. CDR3 nucleotides: TGCGCCAGCAGCTCTCCCGACAGATTTGTTGGCTACACCTTC. The variable domain in full, with the rest retrieved from reference TRBV5-1 and TRBJ1-2, is KAGVTQTPRYLIKTRGQQVTLSCSPISGHRSVSWYQQTPGQGLQFLFEYFSETQRNKGNFPGRFSGRQFSNSRSEMNVSTLELGDSALYLCASSSPDRFVGYTFGSGTRLTVV.

J is TRBJ2-1 and V is TRBV7-2; TRBD1 matches at 9 bases. V was clipped by 3 bases and J by 6 bases; unmatched bases: 3. The CDR3 runs 14 residues. Looked up from germline, CDR1 is SGHTA and CDR2 is FQGNSA. CDR3 region: CASSFGTGINEQFF. The CDR3 nucleotides read TGTGCCAGCAGCTTCGGGACAGGGATCAATGAGCAGTTCTTC. The full variable domain, its missing parts supplied by reference TRBV7-2 and TRBJ2-1, is GAGVSQSPSNKVTEKGKDVELRCDPISGHTALYWYRQSLGQGLEFLIYFQGNSAPDKSGLPSDRFSAERTGGSVSTLTIQRTQQEDSAVYLCASSFGTGINEQFFGPGTRLTVL.

The chain employs TRBV30 and TRBJ1-6, with 7 bases matching TRBD1. The junction had 9 bases not matched to a gene; V was cut back by 3 bases and J by 10 bases. This CDR3 comprises 14 residues. Germline V CDR1 and CDR2: GTSNPN, SVGIG (reference sequence). CDR3 in amino acids: CAWSKLTGTSPLHF. In nucleotides, the CDR3 is TGTGCCTGGAGCAAGTTGACAGGGACCTCACCCCTCCACTTT. Using reference TRBV30 and TRBJ1-6 for the parts outside the CDR3, the full variable domain is SQTIHQWPATLVQPVGSPLSLECTVEGTSNPNLYWYRQAAGRGLQLLFYSVGIGQISSEVPQNLSASRPQDRQFILSSKKLLLSDSGFYLCAWSKLTGTSPLHFGNGTRLTVT.

V gene TRBV6-2 or TRBV6-3 combines with J gene TRBJ1-5; weak D call: TRBD1 (6 bases). CDR3 size: 13 residues. The V and J ends lost 5 bases and 6 bases respectively, with 11 bases between them. Germline-derived CDR1 and CDR2 are MNHEY and SVGEGT. The CDR3 reads CASSTGLAQPQHF. CDR3 bases: TGTGCCAGCAGTACAGGGTTAGCTCAGCCCCAGCATTTT.